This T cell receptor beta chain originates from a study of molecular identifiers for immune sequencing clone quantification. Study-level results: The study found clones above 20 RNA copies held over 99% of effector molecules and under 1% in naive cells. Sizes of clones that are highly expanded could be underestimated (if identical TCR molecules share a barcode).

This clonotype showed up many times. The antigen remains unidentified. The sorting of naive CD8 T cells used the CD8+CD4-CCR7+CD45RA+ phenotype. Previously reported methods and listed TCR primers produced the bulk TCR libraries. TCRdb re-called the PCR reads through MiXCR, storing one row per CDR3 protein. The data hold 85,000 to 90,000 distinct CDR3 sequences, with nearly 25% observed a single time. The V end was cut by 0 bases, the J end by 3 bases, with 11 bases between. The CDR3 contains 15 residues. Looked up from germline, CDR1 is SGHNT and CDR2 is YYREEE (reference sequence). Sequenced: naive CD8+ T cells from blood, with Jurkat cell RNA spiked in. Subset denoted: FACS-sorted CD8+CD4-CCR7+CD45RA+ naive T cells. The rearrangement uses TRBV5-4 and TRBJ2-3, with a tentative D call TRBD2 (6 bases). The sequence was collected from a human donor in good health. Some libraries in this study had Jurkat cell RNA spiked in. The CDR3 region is CASSLVAGLTDTQYF. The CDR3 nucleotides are TGTGCCAGCAGCTTGGTGGCGGGGCTGACAGATACGCAGTATTTT. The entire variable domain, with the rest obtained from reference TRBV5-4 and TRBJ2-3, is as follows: ETGVTQSPTHLIKTRGQQVTLRCSSQSGHNTVSWYQQALGQGPQFIFQYYREEENGRGNFPPRFSGLQFPNYSSELNVNALELDDSALYLCASSLVAGLTDTQYFGPGTRLTVL.